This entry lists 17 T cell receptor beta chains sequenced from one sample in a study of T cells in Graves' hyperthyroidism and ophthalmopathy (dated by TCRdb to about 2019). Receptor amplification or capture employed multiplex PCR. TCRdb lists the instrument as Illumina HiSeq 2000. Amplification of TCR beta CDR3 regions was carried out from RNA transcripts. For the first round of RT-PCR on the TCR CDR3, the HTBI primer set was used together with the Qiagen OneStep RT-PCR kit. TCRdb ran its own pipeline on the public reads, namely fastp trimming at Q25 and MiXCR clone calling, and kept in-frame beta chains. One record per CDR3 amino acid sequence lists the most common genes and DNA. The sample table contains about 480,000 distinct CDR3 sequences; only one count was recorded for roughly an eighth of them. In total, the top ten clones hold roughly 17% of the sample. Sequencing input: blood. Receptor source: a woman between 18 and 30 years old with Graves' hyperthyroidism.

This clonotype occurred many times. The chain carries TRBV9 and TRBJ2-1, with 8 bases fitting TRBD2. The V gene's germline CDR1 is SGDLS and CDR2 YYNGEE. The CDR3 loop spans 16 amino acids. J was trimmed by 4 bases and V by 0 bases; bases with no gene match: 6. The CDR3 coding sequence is TGTGCCAGCAGCGTAGCTACTAGCGGACCATACAATGAGCAGTTCTTC. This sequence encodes CASSVATSGPYNEQFF.

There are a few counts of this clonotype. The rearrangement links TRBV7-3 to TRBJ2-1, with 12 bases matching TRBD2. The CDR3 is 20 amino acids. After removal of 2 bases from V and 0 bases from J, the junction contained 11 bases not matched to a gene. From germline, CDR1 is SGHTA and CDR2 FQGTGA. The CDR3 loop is CASSLFPSGRVLSSYNEQFF. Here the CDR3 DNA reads TGTGCCAGCAGCTTATTCCCTAGCGGGAGGGTGTTGAGCTCCTACAATGAGCAGTTCTTC.

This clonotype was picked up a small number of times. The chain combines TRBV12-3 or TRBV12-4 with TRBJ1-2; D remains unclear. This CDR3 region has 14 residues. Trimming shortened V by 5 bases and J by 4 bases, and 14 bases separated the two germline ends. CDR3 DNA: TGTGCCAGCAGTCCCCAGGAGGGCTCCTATGGCTACACCTTC. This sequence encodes CASSPQEGSYGYTF.

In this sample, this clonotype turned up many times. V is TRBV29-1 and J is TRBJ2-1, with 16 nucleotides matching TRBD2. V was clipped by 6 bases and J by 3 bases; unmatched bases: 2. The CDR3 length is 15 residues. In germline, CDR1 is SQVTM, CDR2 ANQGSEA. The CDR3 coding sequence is TGCAGCGTGGGACTAGCGGGAGGGGGCTACAATGAGCAGTTCTTC. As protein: CSVGLAGGGYNEQFF.

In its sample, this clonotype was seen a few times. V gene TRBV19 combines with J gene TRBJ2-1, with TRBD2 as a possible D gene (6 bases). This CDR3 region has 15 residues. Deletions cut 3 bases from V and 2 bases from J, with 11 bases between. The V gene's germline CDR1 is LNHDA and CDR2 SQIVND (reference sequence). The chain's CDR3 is CASSIRAGPYNEQFF. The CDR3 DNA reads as TGTGCCAGTAGTATTAGGGCGGGACCCTACAATGAGCAGTTCTTC.

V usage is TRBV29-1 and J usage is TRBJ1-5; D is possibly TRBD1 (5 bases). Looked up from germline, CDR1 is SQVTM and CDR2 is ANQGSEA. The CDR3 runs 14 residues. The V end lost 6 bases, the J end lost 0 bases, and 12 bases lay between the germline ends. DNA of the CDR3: TGCAGCGTAGGGGTCGGGATTAGCAATCAGCCCCAGCATTTT. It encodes CSVGVGISNQPQHF.

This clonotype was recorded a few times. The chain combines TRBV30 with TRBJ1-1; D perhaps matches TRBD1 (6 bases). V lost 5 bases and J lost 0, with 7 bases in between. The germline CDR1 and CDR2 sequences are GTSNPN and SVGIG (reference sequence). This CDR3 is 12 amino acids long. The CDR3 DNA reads TGTGCCTGGGGGACACTGAACACTGAAGCTTTCTTT. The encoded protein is CAWGTLNTEAFF.

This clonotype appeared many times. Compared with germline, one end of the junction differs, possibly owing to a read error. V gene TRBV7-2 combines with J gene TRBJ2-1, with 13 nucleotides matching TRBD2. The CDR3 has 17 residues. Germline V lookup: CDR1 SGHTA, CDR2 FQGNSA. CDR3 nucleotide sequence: TGTGCCAGCAGCTTGGGACTAGCGGGAACCTCCTACAGTGAGCAGTTCTTC. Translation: CASSLGLAGTSYSEQFF.

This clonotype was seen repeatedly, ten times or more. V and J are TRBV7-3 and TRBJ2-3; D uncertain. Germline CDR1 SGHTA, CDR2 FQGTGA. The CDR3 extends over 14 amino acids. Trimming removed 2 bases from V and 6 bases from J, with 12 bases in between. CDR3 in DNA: TGTGCCAGCAGCTTAGGGCTCTCGGTGGATACGCAGTATTTT. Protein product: CASSLGLSVDTQYF.

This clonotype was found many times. CDR3 nucleotides: TGTGCCAGCGTACAGGGGAGGAACGGGGAGCTGTTTTTT. It encodes CASVQGRNGELFF. The rearrangement links TRBV11-1 to TRBJ2-2; TRBD1 might be the D (7 bases). The CDR3 covers 13 residues. The germline CDR1 and CDR2 sequences are SGHAT and FQDESV (reference sequence). Trimming took off 8 bases at V and 7 bases at J, with 14 bases between the two ends.

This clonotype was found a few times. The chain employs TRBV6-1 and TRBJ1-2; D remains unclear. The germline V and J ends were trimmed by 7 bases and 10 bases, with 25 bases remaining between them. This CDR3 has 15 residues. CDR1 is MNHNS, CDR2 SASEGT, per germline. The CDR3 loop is CASTFRGIGPSLYTF. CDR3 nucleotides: TGTGCCAGCACCTTCAGAGGTATAGGTCCCTCCCTCTACACCTTC.

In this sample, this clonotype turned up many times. The CDR3 loop is CASSPEGGSYEQYF. The DNA of the CDR3 is TGTGCCAGCAGTCCAGAGGGGGGCTCCTACGAGCAGTACTTC. The V call is TRBV12-3 or TRBV12-4, the J call TRBJ2-7, with D perhaps assigned TRBD1 or TRBD2 (6 bases each). The ends were cut back, 5 bases at V and 0 bases at J, with 11 bases in the middle. This CDR3 is built from 14 residues.

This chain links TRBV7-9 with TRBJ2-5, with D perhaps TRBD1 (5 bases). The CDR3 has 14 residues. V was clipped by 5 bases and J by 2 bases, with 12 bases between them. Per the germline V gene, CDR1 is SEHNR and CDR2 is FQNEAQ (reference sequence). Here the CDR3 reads CASSLARAQETQYF. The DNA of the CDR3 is TGTGCCAGCAGCCTGGCCAGGGCACAAGAGACCCAGTACTTC.

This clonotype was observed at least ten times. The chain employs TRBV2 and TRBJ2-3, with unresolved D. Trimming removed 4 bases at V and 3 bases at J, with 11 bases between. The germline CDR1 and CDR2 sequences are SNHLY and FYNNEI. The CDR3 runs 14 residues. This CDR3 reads CASSVVRETDTQYF. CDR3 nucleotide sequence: TGTGCCAGCAGTGTGGTTAGGGAAACAGATACGCAGTATTTT.

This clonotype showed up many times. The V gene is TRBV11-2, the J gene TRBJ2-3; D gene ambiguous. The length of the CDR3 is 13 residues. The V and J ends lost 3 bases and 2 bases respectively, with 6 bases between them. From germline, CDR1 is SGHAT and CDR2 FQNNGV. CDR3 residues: CASSFLVTDTQYF. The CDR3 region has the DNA TGTGCCAGCAGCTTCCTAGTCACAGATACGCAGTATTTT.

The DNA of the CDR3 is TGTGCCTGGAGTATAGGACTAGCGGGCCCTCAAGAGACCCAGTACTTC. It is translated as CAWSIGLAGPQETQYF. The chain carries TRBV30 and TRBJ2-5, with 11 bases aligning to TRBD2. Looked up from germline, CDR1 is GTSNPN and CDR2 is SVGIG (reference sequence). The CDR3 contains 16 residues. V lost 2 bases, J lost 2 bases, and 7 bases stayed unmatched.

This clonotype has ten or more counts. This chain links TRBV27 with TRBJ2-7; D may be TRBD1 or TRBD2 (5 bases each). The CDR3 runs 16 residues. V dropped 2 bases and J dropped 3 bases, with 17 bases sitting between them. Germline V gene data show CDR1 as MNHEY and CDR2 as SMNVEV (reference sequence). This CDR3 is CASSLDGASRGYEQYV. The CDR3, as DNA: TGTGCCAGCAGTTTAGATGGGGCTAGCCGGGGCTACGAGCAGTACGTC.